This T cell receptor beta chain is from a study of blood T cell repertoires in COVID-19. Study processing details: Estimation of nucleated cell counts was performed using reference gene primer amplification. Here immunoSEQ multiplex PCR was the method, and the copy in TCRdb shows in-frame clones only, minus some. V, J and clone size derive from that table, while D and trimming were established from the DNA sequence. This table has about 80,000 clones, less than 85% appearing once. The sequence derives from a man aged 65 to 85 with active or convalescent COVID-19. The sample was peripheral blood.

The CDR3: CASSGINRGSGQFF. The CDR3 bases are TGTGCCAGTAGTGGCATTAACAGGGGAAGTGGACAGTTCTTC. The chain couples TRBV19 to TRBJ2-1, with 7 bases fitting TRBD1. V trimming: 5 bases; J trimming: 13 bases; junction bases outside the gene matches: 14. The length of the CDR3 is 14 residues. The germline CDR1 and CDR2 sequences are LNHDA and SQIVND (reference sequence).